This T cell receptor (beta chain) is drawn from a study of T cell repertoires in cytomegalovirus infection. Study-level findings and limits: HLA-C-restricted CMV-specific TCR beta clonotypes prevailed in the ex vivo response.

This clonotype appeared many times. As yet, its antigen is unknown. Using its own MiXCR run on the reads, TCRdb lists one record per CDR3 protein. The table includes approximately 500,000 distinct CDR3 sequences, about 15% detected once. This CDR3 region has 12 residues. V lost 0 bases and J lost 9, with 7 bases in between. From germline, CDR1 is SGHDN and CDR2 FVKESK. The sequencing input was CD8+ T cells from PBMCs. This chain connects TRBV14 to TRBJ2-3; D is undetermined. This TCR was recovered from a human donor in good health (CMV status not recorded). Some clones in this sample may be carry-over from other donors' samples. This CDR3 reads CASSQDSATQYF. CDR3 bases: TGTGCCAGCAGCCAAGATTCGGCAACGCAGTATTTT.